This TCR beta chain was obtained from a study of T-cell reconstitution after alpha-beta-depleted transplantation in children. Notes on the study in general: Expanded graft clones numbering several hundred reportedly gave rise to alpha-beta T cells about two months after transplant.

Remarks on this clonotype: What it binds is unknown.

This CDR3 spans 13 amino acids. Trimming pared 11 bases from V and 3 bases from J, leaving 14 bases between. Unique molecular identifiers were used to barcode this TCRbeta library. MiXCR, applied by TCRdb to the PCR reads, yields one record per CDR3 protein. The profile shows 190,000 or so distinct CDR3 sequences, around 5.9% of them singletons. The gene calls are TRBV12-3 or TRBV12-4 and TRBJ2-1, with D possibly called TRBD1 or TRBD2 (6 bases each). The source was PBMCs, collected before TCRalphabeta/CD19-depleted stem cell transplant. This receptor was identified in a girl younger than two with combined immunodeficiency, due to receive a stem cell transplant. Written as DNA, the CDR3 is TGTGCCCTCCCCCGGGGGCGCTACAATGAGCAGTTCTTC. It translates to CALPRGRYNEQFF.